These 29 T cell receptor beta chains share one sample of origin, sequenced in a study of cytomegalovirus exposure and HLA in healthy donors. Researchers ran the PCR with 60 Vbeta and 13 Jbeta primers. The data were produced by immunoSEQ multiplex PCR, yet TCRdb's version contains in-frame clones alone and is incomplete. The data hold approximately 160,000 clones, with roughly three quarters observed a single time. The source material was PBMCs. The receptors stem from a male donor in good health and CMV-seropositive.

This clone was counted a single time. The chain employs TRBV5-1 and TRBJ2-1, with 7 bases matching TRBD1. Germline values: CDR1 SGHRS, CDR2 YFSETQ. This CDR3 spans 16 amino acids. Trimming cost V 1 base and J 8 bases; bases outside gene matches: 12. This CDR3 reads CASSLPRTGIEDEQFF. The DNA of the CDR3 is TGCGCCAGCAGCTTGCCCAGGACAGGAATAGAGGATGAGCAGTTCTTC.

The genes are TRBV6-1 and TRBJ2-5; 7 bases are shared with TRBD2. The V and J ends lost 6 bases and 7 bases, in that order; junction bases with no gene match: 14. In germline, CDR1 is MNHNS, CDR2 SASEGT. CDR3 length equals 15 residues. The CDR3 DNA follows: TGTGCCAGCAGCAGTAGCCGGGGGGAAGTTCTGACCCAGTACTTC. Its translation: CASSSSRGEVLTQYF.

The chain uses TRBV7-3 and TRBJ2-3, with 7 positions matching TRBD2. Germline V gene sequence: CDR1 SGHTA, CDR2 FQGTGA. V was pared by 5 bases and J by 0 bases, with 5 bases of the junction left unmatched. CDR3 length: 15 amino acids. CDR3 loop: CASSAWGGSTDTQYF. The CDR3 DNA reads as TGTGCCAGCAGCGCATGGGGGGGGAGCACAGATACGCAGTATTTT.

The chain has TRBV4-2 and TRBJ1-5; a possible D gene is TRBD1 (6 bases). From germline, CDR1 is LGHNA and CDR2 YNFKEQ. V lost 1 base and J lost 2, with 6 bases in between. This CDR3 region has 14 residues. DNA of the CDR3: TGTGCCAGCAGCCAAGCAGGGGGCAATCAGCCCCAGCATTTT. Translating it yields CASSQAGGNQPQHF.

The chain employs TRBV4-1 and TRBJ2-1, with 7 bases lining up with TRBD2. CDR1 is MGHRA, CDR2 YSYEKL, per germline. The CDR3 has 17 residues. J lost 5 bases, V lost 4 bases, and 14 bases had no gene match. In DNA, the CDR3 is TGCGCCAGCAGCCCCCCGGTACGGGGGGTCACTGACAATGAGCAGTTCTTC. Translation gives CASSPPVRGVTDNEQFF.

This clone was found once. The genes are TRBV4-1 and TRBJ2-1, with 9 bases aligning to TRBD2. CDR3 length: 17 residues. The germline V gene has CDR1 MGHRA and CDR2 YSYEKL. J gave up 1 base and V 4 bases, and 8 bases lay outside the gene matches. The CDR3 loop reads CASSRPAGGRSYNEQFF. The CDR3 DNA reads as TGCGCCAGCAGCCGACCTGCGGGGGGGCGATCCTACAATGAGCAGTTCTTC.

The CDR3 coding sequence is TGTGCCAGCAGCCAAGATAAGACAGCCTACGAGCAGTACTTC. This gives the protein CASSQDKTAYEQYF. The chain combines TRBV4-2 with TRBJ2-7, with D tentatively TRBD1 (5 bases). V dropped 0 bases and J dropped 2 bases, with 8 bases sitting between them. CDR3 size: 14 residues. Germline loops: CDR1 LGHNA, CDR2 YNFKEQ.

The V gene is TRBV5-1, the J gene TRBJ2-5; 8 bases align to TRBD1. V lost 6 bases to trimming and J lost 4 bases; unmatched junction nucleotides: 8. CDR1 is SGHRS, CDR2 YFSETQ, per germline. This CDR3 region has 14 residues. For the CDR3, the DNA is TGCGCCAGCAACCCGACAGGGGTGCGAGAGACCCAGTACTTC. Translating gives CASNPTGVRETQYF.

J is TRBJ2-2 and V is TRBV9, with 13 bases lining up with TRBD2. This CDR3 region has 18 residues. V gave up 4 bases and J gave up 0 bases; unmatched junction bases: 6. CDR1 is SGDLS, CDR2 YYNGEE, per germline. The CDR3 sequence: CASSMTSGGSANTGELFF. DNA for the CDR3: TGTGCCAGCAGCATGACTAGCGGGGGGTCCGCGAACACCGGGGAGCTGTTTTTT.

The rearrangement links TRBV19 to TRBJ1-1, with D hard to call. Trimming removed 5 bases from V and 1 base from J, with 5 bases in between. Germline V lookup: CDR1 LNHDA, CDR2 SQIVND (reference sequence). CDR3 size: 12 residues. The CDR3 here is CASSFRNTEAFF. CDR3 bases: TGTGCCAGTAGTTTCAGGAACACTGAAGCTTTCTTT.

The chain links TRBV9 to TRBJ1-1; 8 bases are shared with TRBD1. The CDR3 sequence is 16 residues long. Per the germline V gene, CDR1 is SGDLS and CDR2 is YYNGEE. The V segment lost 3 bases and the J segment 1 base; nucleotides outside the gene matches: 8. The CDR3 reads CASSAPRTGPNTEAFF. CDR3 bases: TGTGCCAGCAGCGCCCCCCGGACAGGGCCGAACACTGAAGCTTTCTTT.

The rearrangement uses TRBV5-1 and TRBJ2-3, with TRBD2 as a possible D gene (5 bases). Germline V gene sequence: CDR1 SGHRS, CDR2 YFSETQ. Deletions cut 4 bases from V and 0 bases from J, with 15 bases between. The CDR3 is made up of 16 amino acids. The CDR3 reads CASSPGLFTSTDTQYF. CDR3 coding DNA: TGCGCCAGCAGCCCAGGACTGTTTACTAGCACAGATACGCAGTATTTT.

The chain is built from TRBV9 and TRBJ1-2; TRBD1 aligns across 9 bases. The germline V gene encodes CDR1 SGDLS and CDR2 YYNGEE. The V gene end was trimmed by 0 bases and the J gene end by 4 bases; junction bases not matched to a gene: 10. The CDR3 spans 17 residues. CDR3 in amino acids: CASSVAGTGTLGYGYTF. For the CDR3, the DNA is TGTGCCAGCAGCGTAGCTGGGACAGGGACACTAGGCTATGGCTACACCTTC.

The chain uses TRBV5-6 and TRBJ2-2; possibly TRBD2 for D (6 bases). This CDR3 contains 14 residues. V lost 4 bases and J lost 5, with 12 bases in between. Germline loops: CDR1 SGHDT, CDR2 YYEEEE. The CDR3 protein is CASSPGVGTGELFF. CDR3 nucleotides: TGTGCCAGCAGCCCGGGGGTCGGAACCGGGGAGCTGTTTTTT.

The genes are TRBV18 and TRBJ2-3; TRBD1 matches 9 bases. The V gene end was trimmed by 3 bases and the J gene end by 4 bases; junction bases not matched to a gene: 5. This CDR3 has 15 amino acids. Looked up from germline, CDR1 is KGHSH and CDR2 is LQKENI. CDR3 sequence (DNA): TGTGCCAGCTCACCCGGGACAGGGAGCCCAGATACGCAGTATTTT. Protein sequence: CASSPGTGSPDTQYF.

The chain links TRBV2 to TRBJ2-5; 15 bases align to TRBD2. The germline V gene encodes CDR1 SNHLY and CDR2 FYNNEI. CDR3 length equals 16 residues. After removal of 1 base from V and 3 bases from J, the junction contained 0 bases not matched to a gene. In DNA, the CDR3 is TGTGCCAGCAGTGAAGGGACTAGCGGGGGGGAAGAGACCCAGTACTTC. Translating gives CASSEGTSGGEETQYF.

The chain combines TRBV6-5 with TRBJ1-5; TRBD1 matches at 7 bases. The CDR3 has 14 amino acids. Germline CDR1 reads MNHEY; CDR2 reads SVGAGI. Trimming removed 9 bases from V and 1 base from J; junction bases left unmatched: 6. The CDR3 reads CAREQGWSNQPQHF. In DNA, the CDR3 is TGTGCCAGGGAACAGGGGTGGAGCAATCAGCCCCAGCATTTT.

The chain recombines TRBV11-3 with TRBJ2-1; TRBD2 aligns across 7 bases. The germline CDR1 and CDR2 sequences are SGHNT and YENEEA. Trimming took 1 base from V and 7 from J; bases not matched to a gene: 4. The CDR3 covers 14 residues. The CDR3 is CASSLGLAGNEQFF. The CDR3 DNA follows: TGTGCCAGCAGCTTAGGGTTAGCGGGTAATGAGCAGTTCTTC.

CDR3 in DNA: TGTGCCAGCAGCCAGACAGGCCAAAATGAAAAACTGTTTTTT. It codes for CASSQTGQNEKLFF. The chain combines TRBV11-2 with TRBJ1-4; TRBD1 might be the D (6 bases). The germline CDR1 and CDR2 sequences are SGHAT and FQNNGV. The V end was cut by 5 bases, the J end by 5 bases, with 12 bases between. CDR3 size: 14 residues. The whole variable domain, remainder taken from reference TRBV11-2 and TRBJ1-4, is EAGVAQSPRYKIIEKRQSVAFWCNPISGHATLYWYQQILGQGPKLLIQFQNNGVVDDSQLPKDRFSAERLKGVDSTLKIQPAKLEDSAVYLCASSQTGQNEKLFFGSGTQLSVL.

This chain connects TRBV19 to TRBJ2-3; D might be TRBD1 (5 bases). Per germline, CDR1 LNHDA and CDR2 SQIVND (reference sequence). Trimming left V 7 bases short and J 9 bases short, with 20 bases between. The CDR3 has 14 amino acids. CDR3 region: CASTPGSATGTQYF. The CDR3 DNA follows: TGTGCCAGTACTCCAGGGTCGGCGACCGGAACGCAGTATTTT. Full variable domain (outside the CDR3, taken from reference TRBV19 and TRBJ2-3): DGGITQSPKYLFRKEGQNVTLSCEQNLNHDAMYWYRQDPGQGLRLIYYSQIVNDFQKGDIAEGYSVSREKKESFPLTVTSAQKNPTAFYLCASTPGSATGTQYFGPGTRLTVL.

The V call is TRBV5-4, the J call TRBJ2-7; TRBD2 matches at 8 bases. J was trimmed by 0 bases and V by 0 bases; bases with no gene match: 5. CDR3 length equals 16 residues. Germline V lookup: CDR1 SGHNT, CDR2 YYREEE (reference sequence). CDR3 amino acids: CASSLDVAGSSYEQYF. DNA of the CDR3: TGTGCCAGCAGCTTGGATGTAGCGGGAAGCTCCTACGAGCAGTACTTC.

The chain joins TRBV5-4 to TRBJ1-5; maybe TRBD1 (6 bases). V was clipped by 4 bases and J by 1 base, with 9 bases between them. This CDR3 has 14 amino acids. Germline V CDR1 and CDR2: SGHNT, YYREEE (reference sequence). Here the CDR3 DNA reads TGTGCCAGCAGCGTACAGGGAAGCAATCAGCCCCAGCATTTT. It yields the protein CASSVQGSNQPQHF. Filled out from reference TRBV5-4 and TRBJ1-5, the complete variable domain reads ETGVTQSPTHLIKTRGQQVTLRCSSQSGHNTVSWYQQALGQGPQFIFQYYREEENGRGNFPPRFSGLQFPNYSSELNVNALELDDSALYLCASSVQGSNQPQHFGDGTRLSIL.

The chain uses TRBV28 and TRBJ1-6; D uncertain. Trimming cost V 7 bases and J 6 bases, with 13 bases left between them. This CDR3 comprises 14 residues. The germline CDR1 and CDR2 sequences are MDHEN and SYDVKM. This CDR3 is CASILSGINSPLHF. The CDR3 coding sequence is TGTGCCAGCATCCTAAGCGGTATTAATTCACCCCTCCACTTT.

The CDR3 DNA sequence: TGTGCCAGCAGGCGACAGGGCCGCACAGATACGCAGTATTTT. It codes for CASRRQGRTDTQYF. The chain employs TRBV27 and TRBJ2-3; 7 bases are shared with TRBD1. The length of the CDR3 is 14 residues. In germline, CDR1 is MNHEY, CDR2 SMNVEV (reference sequence). V shed 6 bases, J shed 1 base, and the junction held 4 bases outside the gene matches.

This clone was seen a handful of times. The DNA for the CDR3 is TGTGCCAGCAACCTCGGACAGGGGGCGGCAGAAGCTTTCTTT. Protein sequence: CASNLGQGAAEAFF. The rearrangement uses TRBV2 and TRBJ1-1, with 11 bases identical to TRBD1. The CDR3 runs 14 residues. Trimming took 7 bases from V and 8 from J; bases not matched to a gene: 9. CDR1 and CDR2 from the germline V gene are SNHLY and FYNNEI.

DNA for the CDR3: TGTGCCAGCAGCTTAGAGGGAGGGGCCTACGAGCAGTACTTC. This encodes CASSLEGGAYEQYF. The J gene is TRBJ2-7, the V gene TRBV7-6, with 7 bases identical to TRBD2. CDR1 is SGHVS and CDR2 is FNYEAQ in the germline V gene. The CDR3 loop spans 14 amino acids. J gave up 2 bases and V 1 base, and 2 bases lay outside the gene matches.

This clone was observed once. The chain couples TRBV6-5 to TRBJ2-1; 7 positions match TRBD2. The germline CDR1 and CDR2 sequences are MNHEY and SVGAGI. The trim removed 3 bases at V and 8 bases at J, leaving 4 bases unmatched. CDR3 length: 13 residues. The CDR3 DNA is TGTGCCAGCAGTTATCGGCGGGGGTATGAGCAGTTCTTC. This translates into CASSYRRGYEQFF.

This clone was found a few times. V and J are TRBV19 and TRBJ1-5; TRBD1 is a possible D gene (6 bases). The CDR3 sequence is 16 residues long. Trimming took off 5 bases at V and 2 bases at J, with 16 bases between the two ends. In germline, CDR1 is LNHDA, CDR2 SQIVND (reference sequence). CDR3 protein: CASSLTGFMGNQPQHF. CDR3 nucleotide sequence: TGTGCCAGTAGTCTAACAGGGTTTATGGGCAATCAGCCCCAGCATTTT.

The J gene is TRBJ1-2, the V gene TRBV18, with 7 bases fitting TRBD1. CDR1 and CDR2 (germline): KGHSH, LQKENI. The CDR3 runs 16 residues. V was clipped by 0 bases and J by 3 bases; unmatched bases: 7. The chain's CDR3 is CASSPPTRGADYGYTF. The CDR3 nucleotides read TGTGCCAGCTCACCACCAACCAGGGGGGCGGACTATGGCTACACCTTC.